The subject of this entry is one T cell receptor beta chain. The antigen is undetermined. The source of the sample is a study of OX40 agonist ivuxolimab in advanced cancers. Overall study findings and caveats: Expanded clones were, on average, more numerous in CD8+ T cells than in CD4+.

The junction had 11 bases not matched to a gene; V was cut back by 1 base and J by 6 bases. Germline CDR1 and CDR2: MGHRA and YSYEKL. The CDR3 runs 17 residues. Sequencing used immunoSEQ multiplex PCR; TCRdb keeps in-frame clones, though not all of them. Altogether around 60,000 clones are present, 70% to 90% being singletons, with the ten largest covering 3%. This sequence was found in an adult with an advanced solid tumor such as melanoma, head and neck, liver or kidney cancer. V usage is TRBV4-1 and J usage is TRBJ2-3, with TRBD1 matching over 9 bases. This specimen consisted of CD4+ or CD8+ T cells sorted from blood, obtained in a trial of the OX40 agonist ivuxolimab. The CDR3 sequence: CASSQVPGQGVLDTQYF. CDR3 DNA sequence: TGCGCCAGCAGCCAAGTACCGGGACAGGGAGTTTTGGATACGCAGTATTTT.